This T cell receptor beta chain appears in the sequencing data of a study of T cells after yellow fever vaccination. Whole-study context: It was SMART-Seq v4 Ultra Low Input that prepared the fractions with low cell numbers.

TCRdb independently ran MiXCR on the 5' RACE reads; one entry per CDR3 protein. The table shows under 550,000 distinct CDR3 sequences, with around a fifth occurring only once. The CDR3 loop spans 14 amino acids. Deletions cut 4 bases from V and 5 bases from J, with 12 bases between. Germline lookup yields CDR1 SNHLY and CDR2 FYNNEI. Study-wide findings and caveats: Re-detected after boosting: most primary clones, about 95% of CD4 and 80% to 90% of CD8. Weaker, the secondary response peaked sooner, at day 5 versus 15.

On this clonotype itself: Its matching antigen is unknown.

The sample here was PBMCs, taken roughly 23 days after the first yellow fever vaccination. The clonotype originates from a man aged 18 to 30 who received the YFV17D yellow fever vaccine. The chain recombines TRBV2 with TRBJ1-5; D gene ambiguous. This CDR3 reads CASSAEKSYQPQHF. In DNA, the CDR3 is TGTGCCAGCAGTGCCGAAAAAAGTTATCAGCCCCAGCATTTT.